This entry describes one TCR beta chain. It has no known antigen specificity. No per-base quality is available; no much larger clone lies one base away. Healthy HIV-negative adults with no recently reported acute infections or vaccinations were included as donors. All donors were Caucasian adults living in Nashville, Tennessee, USA. CD4+ T cells were enriched by magnetic negative selection; naive cells were then positively selected on CD45RA, and the negative fraction formed the memory subset. After blood collection by leukapheresis, PBMCs were isolated using Ficoll-Histopaque density gradient centrifugation and then cryopreserved in the vapor phase of liquid nitrogen. Analytical flow cytometry was used to check the purity and quantity of each magnetically sorted T cell population. Each sorted fraction had its genomic DNA isolated and then quantified by UV absorbance on a Nanodrop 2000c. This entry is derived from a study of shared clonotypes between healthy human individuals (dated by TCRdb to 2019 to 2021). About the study as a whole: A few men and two women, aged 18 to 49 years, made up the cohort. For each donor, CD4 naive and CD4 memory were each run on three plates, CD8 naive on two plates, and CD8 memory on one plate. Blood TCR repertoires of about five healthy adults were deeply sequenced to estimate repertoire size and the extent of clonotype sharing between individuals. Different laboratories and diverse techniques were used to prepare libraries and sequence TCR repertoires, to increase sequencing depth and limit assay-specific biases. Per donor, leukapheresis produced somewhere between about 0.9 and 10 billion PBMCs. Broad study findings and their caveats: Even with the large sequencing depth, rarefaction of the sorted-subset datasets indicated that sequencing was incomplete. Sampling was restricted to blood, and TCR repertoires in tissues likely differ from the TCR repertoires found in blood. Compared with non-shared clonotypes, clonotypes shared by all four sorted-subset donors had higher generation probabilities. Because the study included only a small number of donors, the genetic and exposure-history diversity represented was limited. Across a handful of donors, roughly 5.4% of naive CD4, roughly 3.4% of naive CD8, under 2.5% of memory CD4, and roughly 0.41% of memory CD8 clonotypes were shared. Based on pairwise subsampling, the degree of clonotype sharing among donors was expected to be affected by sequencing depth. Naive subsets generally had larger estimated clonotype richness than memory subsets did.

Using the deep immunoSEQ assay, multiplex PCR amplified TCR CDR3 regions from genomic DNA. For each cell subset, the extracted genomic DNA was distributed evenly across all wells of several immunoSEQ 96-well plates, and each plate served as one replicate. For sorted subsets, about 200 ng genomic DNA, equal to about 30,000 T cell genomes, was loaded into each replicate PCR. The purified libraries were quantified using a Qubit 3.0 fluorometer, sized with a Bioanalyzer 2100, and then quantified again using the KAPA Library Quantification kit. Every immunoSEQ 96-well plate was sequenced on a dedicated single-read 150-cycle Illumina NextSeq 550 flow cell. The study's processing was this. Because the immunoSEQ output held only junctional sequences and lacked quality scores, the filtering could not match the filtering applied to full-length reads. Sequences were annotated with PyIR, a Python wrapper for IgBLAST v1.9, using IMGT germline references to assign V/J genes and CDR3. Reads were removed for weak V/J assignments (E-value above 1e-6), missing CDR3, stop codons, out-of-frame junctions, or ambiguous translated residues. V3J clonotypes were defined as sequences sharing the same inferred V gene, J gene, and CDR3 amino acid sequence. Percentage overlap between repertoires was computed as shared unique clonotypes divided by the size of the smaller repertoire. RTK rarefaction, the Chao1 estimator, and Recon v2.1 estimates of unobserved clonotypes were used to assess repertoire richness. Generation probabilities for all TCRbeta clonotypes obtained by the gDNA method from a handful of donors were computed using OLGA. TCRdb holds this immuneACCESS table with in-frame rearrangements only. Some clones are missing; in checked studies, unresolved V genes explain under half, and the rest has no known cause. V, J and clone size are taken as reported in that table, and D and trimming were inferred from the DNA itself. The sample table shows about a million clones, and approximately 77% are seen once. Roughly 0.82% of the sample belongs to the ten largest clones.

According to the germline V gene (reference sequence), CDR1 reads MNHEY and CDR2 reads SMNVEV. The CDR3 runs 14 amino acids, cysteine and phenylalanine included. The DNA shown is the 42-base CDR3, in frame from base 1. V gives up 5 bases and J gives up 2 bases, and the segment between their germline ends measures 9 bases. The TCR originated in a young man in good health. Some clones in this sample may be carry-over from other donors' samples. The chain uses TRBV27 and TRBJ2-2, with the D gene not confidently named. Input material: memory CD4+ T cells from PBMCs. What the cell subset or site label conveys for this sample: CD45RA-negative fraction. The nucleotide sequence is given as TGTGCCAGCAGTAGCTCTTTTAACACCGGGGAGCTGTTTTTT. Translated, it reads CASSSSFNTGELFF.